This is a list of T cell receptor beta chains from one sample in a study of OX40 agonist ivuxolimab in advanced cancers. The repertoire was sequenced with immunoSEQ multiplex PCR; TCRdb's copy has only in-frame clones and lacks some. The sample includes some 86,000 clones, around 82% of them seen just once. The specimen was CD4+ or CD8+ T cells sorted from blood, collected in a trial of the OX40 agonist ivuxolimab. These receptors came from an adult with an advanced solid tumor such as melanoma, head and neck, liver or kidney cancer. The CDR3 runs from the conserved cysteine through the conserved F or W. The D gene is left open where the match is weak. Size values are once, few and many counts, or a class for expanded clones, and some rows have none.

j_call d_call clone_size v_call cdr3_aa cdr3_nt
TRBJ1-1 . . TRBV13 CASSSNVWRSTEAFF TGTGCCAGCAGCTCAAATGTATGGCGTTCCACTGAAGCTTTCTTT
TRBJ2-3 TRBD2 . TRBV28 CASSRRTSGALTDTQYF TGTGCCAGCAGCCGCCGGACTAGCGGAGCGCTCACAGATACGCAGTATTTT
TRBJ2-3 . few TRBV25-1 CASSESEGGSSTDTQYF TGTGCCAGCAGTGAATCAGAGGGAGGCTCTAGCACAGATACGCAGTATTTT
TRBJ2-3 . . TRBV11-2 CASSLGDPLAQYF TGTGCCAGCAGCTTGGGGGACCCTCTTGCGCAGTATTTT
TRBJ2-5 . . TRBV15 CATSRGTETQYF TGTGCCACCAGCAGAGGGACGGAGACCCAGTACTTC
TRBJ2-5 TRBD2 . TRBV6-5 CASTSGGKETQYF TGTGCCAGCACTAGCGGGGGAAAAGAGACCCAGTACTTC
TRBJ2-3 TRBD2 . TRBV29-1 CSVRLAAVGLSTDTQYF TGCAGCGTTAGACTAGCGGCAGTCGGTCTAAGCACAGATACGCAGTATTTT
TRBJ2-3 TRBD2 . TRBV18 CASSPGLGGRGTDTQYF TGTGCCAGCTCACCCGGACTGGGCGGGAGAGGGACAGATACGCAGTATTTT
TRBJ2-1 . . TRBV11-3 CASSLNTYGDEQFF TGTGCCAGCAGCCTAAACACTTACGGGGATGAGCAGTTCTTC
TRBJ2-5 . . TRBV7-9 CASSLRPDRLAQYF TGTGCCAGCAGCTTACGACCGGATCGGTTGGCCCAGTACTTC
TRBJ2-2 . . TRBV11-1 CASSATGELFF TGTGCCAGCAGCGCCACTGGGGAGCTGTTTTTT
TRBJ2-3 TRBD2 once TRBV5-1 CASSLYASGRGTQYF TGCGCCAGCAGCTTGTATGCTAGCGGGAGAGGTACGCAGTATTTT
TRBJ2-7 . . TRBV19 CASSTEWDITLQYF TGTGCCAGTAGTACGGAGTGGGACATAACCTTGCAGTACTTC
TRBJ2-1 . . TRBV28 CASSTDGYNEQFF TGTGCCAGCAGTACAGACGGTTACAATGAGCAGTTCTTC
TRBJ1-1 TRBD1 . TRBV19 CASSRDRGPEAFF TGTGCCAGTAGCCGGGACAGAGGGCCTGAAGCTTTCTTT
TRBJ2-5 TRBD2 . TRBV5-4 CASSLEGGRTQETQYF TGTGCCAGCAGCTTGGAGGGCGGGAGGACCCAAGAGACCCAGTACTTC
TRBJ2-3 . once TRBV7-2 CASSLRFFTDTQYF TGTGCCAGCAGCTTAAGGTTTTTCACAGATACGCAGTATTTT
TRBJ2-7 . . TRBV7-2 CASSFGGTTYEQYF TGTGCCAGCAGCTTCGGGGGAACGACCTACGAGCAGTACTTC
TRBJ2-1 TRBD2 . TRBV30 CAGSRLAASYNEQFF TGTGCCGGATCAAGACTAGCGGCATCCTACAATGAGCAGTTCTTC